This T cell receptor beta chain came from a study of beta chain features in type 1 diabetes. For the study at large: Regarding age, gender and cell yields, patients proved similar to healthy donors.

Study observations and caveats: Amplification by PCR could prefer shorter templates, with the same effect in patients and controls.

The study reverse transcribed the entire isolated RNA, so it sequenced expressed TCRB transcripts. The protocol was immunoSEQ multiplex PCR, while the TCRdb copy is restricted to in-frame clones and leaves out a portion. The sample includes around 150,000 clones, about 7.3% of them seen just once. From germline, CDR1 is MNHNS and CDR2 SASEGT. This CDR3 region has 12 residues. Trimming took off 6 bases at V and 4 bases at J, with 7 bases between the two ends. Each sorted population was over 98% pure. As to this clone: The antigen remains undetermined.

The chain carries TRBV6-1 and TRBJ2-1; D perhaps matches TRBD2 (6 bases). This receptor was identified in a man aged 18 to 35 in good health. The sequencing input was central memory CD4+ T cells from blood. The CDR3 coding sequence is TGTGCCAGCAGGGGACTTTACAATGAGCAGTTCTTC. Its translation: CASRGLYNEQFF.